These 8 T cell receptor beta chains came from one sample sequenced in a study of T cells in Graves' hyperthyroidism and ophthalmopathy. From RNA transcripts, TCR beta CDR3 regions were amplified. The HTBI primer set served for first-round RT-PCR of the TCR CDR3. TCRdb re-called the multiplex PCR reads through MiXCR, storing one row per CDR3 protein. In the table there are 350,000 or so distinct CDR3 sequences, approximately 18% of which are singletons. Sequencing was done on a sample of blood. The receptors derive from a woman in her 30s with Graves' hyperthyroidism that later progressed to Graves' ophthalmopathy.

The chain links TRBV7-2 to TRBJ2-7, with D possibly matching TRBD1 (5 bases). CDR1 and CDR2 (germline): SGHTA, FQGNSA. Trimming pared 5 bases from V and 4 bases from J, leaving 21 bases between. CDR3 length: 16 residues. The CDR3 sequence: CASSSRLGQDSYEQYF. CDR3 nucleotides: TGTGCCAGCAGCAGCCGGCTAGGACAAGATAGTTACGAGCAGTACTTC.

This clonotype has at least ten counts. The gene calls are TRBV28 and TRBJ2-2; 13 nucleotides line up with TRBD2. The CDR3 is 22 amino acids. Germline-derived CDR1 and CDR2 are MDHEN and SYDVKM. Trimming removed 3 bases from V and 3 bases from J; junction bases left unmatched: 19. CDR3 sequence: CASSFPITRTSGGPSYTGELFF. In DNA, the CDR3 is TGTGCCAGCAGTTTTCCCATTACCCGGACTAGCGGGGGCCCAAGCTACACCGGGGAGCTGTTTTTT. The whole variable domain, remainder taken from reference TRBV28 and TRBJ2-2, is DVKVTQSSRYLVKRTGEKVFLECVQDMDHENMFWYRQDPGLGLRLIYFSYDVKMKEKGDIPEGYSVSREKKERFSLILESASTNQTSMYLCASSFPITRTSGGPSYTGELFFGEGSRLTVL.

This clonotype was found a few times. The genes are TRBV4-2 and TRBJ2-5; D is perhaps TRBD1 (6 bases). Germline assignment: CDR1 LGHNA and CDR2 YNFKEQ. The V gene lost 1 base and the J gene lost 1 base, with 19 bases spanning the gap. The CDR3 has 18 residues. CDR3 amino acids: CASSQGWGTTGIQETQYF. CDR3 DNA sequence: TGTGCCAGCAGCCAAGGCTGGGGGACAACAGGGATCCAAGAGACCCAGTACTTC.

This clonotype was seen repeatedly, ten times or more. J is TRBJ2-3 and V is TRBV2; D is unresolved. Trimming took 5 bases from V and 2 from J, leaving 2 bases between them. From germline, CDR1 is SNHLY and CDR2 FYNNEI. This CDR3 is 11 amino acids long. The DNA of the CDR3 is TGTGCCAGCAGTATCACAGATACGCAGTATTTT. It yields the protein CASSITDTQYF.

This clonotype was recorded many times. This chain uses TRBV28 with TRBJ2-3; D may be TRBD2 (5 bases). The CDR3 is 15 residues long. From germline, CDR1 is MDHEN and CDR2 SYDVKM. With 9 bases removed from V and 6 bases from J, the gap between germline ends came to 22 bases. The chain's CDR3 is CASGPLARTRDTQYF. The CDR3 nucleotides are TGTGCCAGTGGTCCTTTAGCGCGAACGAGGGATACGCAGTATTTT.

In its sample, this clonotype was seen many times. The chain joins TRBV12-3 or TRBV12-4 to TRBJ2-1, with TRBD2 matching over 9 bases. The J segment lost 4 bases and the V segment lost 7 bases, leaving 8 bases of the junction unmatched. The CDR3 runs to 15 residues. The CDR3 loop is CASTPGLAYYNEQFF. CDR3 in DNA: TGTGCCAGCACCCCGGGACTAGCATATTACAATGAGCAGTTCTTC.

This clonotype came up many times. The V gene is TRBV28, the J gene TRBJ1-3, with D tentatively TRBD1 (5 bases). Trimming took 7 bases from V and 0 from J, leaving 16 bases between them. CDR3 length: 16 residues. Per the germline V gene, CDR1 is MDHEN and CDR2 is SYDVKM. In DNA, the CDR3 is TGTGCCAGCACCCCTACGGGGGGTAACTCTGGAAACACCATATATTTT. Protein: CASTPTGGNSGNTIYF.

This clonotype showed up many times. This chain uses TRBV28 with TRBJ2-1, with 8 bases aligning to TRBD1. With V trimmed by 2 bases and J by 8 bases, 5 bases remained unmatched. The CDR3 runs to 14 residues. The germline V gene has CDR1 MDHEN and CDR2 SYDVKM. This chain's CDR3 is CASSLAQGAHEQFF. Written as DNA, the CDR3 is TGTGCCAGCAGTTTAGCCCAGGGGGCCCATGAGCAGTTCTTC. The variable domain in full, completed from reference TRBV28 and TRBJ2-1, reads DVKVTQSSRYLVKRTGEKVFLECVQDMDHENMFWYRQDPGLGLRLIYFSYDVKMKEKGDIPEGYSVSREKKERFSLILESASTNQTSMYLCASSLAQGAHEQFFGPGTRLTVL.